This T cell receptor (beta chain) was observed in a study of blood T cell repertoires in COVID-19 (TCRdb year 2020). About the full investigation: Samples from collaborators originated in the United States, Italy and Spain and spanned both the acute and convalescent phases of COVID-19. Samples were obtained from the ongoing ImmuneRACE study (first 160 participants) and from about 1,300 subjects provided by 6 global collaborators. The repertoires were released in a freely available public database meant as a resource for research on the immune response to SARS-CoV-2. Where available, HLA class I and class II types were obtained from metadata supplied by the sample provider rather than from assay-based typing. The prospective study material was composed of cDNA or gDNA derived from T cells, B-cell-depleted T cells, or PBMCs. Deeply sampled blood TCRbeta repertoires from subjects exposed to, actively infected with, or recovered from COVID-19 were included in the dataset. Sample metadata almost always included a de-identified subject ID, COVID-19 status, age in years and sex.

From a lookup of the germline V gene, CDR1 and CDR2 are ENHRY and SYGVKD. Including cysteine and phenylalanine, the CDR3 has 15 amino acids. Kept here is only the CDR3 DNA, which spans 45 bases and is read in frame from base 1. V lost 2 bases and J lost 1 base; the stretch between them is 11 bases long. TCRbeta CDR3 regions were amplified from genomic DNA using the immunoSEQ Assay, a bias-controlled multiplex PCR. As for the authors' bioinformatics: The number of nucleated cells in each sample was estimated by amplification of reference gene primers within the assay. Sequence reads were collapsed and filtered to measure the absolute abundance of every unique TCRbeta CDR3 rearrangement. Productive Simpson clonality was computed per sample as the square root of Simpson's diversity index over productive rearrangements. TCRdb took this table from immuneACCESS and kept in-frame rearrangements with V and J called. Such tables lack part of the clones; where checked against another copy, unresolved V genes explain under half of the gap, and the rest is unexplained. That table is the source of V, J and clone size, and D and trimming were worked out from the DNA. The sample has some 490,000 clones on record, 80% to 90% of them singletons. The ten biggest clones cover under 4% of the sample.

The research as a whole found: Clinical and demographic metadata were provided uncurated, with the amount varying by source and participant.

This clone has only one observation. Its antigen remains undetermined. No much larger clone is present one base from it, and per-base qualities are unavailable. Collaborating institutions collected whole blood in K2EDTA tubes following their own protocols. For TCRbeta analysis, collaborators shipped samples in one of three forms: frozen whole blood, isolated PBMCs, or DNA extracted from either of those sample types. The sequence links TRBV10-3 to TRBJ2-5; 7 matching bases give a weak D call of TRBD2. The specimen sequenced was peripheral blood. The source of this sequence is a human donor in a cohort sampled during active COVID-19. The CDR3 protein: CAISEGGGGQETQYF. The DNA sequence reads TGTGCCATCAGTGAGGGGGGAGGGGGCCAAGAGACCCAGTACTTC.